Below are 2 T cell receptor beta chains sequenced from a single sample in a study of Ad26.COV2.S vaccination and SARS-CoV-2 variants. Profiled with immunoSEQ multiplex PCR; TCRdb holds only in-frame clones, not every one. The sample gives about 680,000 clones, around 90% of which show up once; approximately 1.5% is in the top ten. Treatment of the sample: roughly 19 received Ad26.COV2.S at low or high dose, single or two shots; about 5 received placebo; per-sample allocation not given. Sampling took place 63 days after the first vaccine or placebo injection. The source was peripheral blood, collected in a trial of Ad26.COV2.S vaccine versus placebo. These receptors were collected from a person aged 18-60 years who received the Ad26.COV2.S COVID-19 vaccine or a placebo.

The chain uses TRBV9 and TRBJ2-1, with D unresolved. The germline gives CDR1 SGDLS, CDR2 YYNGEE. V gave up 0 bases and J gave up 7 bases, with 8 bases separating them. This CDR3 comprises 13 residues. CDR3 loop: CASSVASWNEQFF. In DNA, the CDR3 is TGTGCCAGCAGCGTAGCTAGTTGGAATGAGCAGTTCTTC.

J is TRBJ1-1 and V is TRBV9; tentatively, D is TRBD1 (5 bases). Germline CDR1 and CDR2: SGDLS and YYNGEE. The CDR3 runs 15 residues. Trimming took 0 bases from V and 2 from J, leaving 11 bases between them. DNA for the CDR3: TGTGCCAGCAGCGTAGGAGGGGTGTTTAACACTGAAGCTTTCTTT. As protein: CASSVGGVFNTEAFF.